This T cell receptor (beta chain) is from a study of blood T cell repertoires in COVID-19. The CDR3 is 16 residues long. After removal of 6 bases from V and 2 bases from J, the junction contained 7 bases not matched to a gene. Looked up from germline, CDR1 is SNHLY and CDR2 is FYNNEI. The method was immunoSEQ multiplex PCR; TCRdb's version includes in-frame clones alone and lacks a portion of them. The sample has roughly 250,000 clones, roughly 80% seen once. The sequence came from a woman in her thirties or forties with active or convalescent COVID-19. The rearrangement uses TRBV2 and TRBJ2-2; 9 bases are a match to TRBD2. Sequencing was done on a sample of peripheral blood. The CDR3 DNA is TGTGCCAGCAGCAGAGCGGGGGGCGTTAACACCGGGGAGCTGTTTTTT. Amino acids: CASSRAGGVNTGELFF. Looking up the rest from reference TRBV2 and TRBJ2-2 gives the full variable domain: EPEVTQTPSHQVTQMGQEVILRCVPISNHLYFYWYRQILGQKVEFLVSFYNNEISEKSEIFDDQFSVERPDGSNFTLKIRSTKLEDSAMYFCASSRAGGVNTGELFFGEGSRLTVL.